This TCR beta chain appears in the sequencing data of a study of T-cell memory formation after mild COVID-19. About the research overall: Most TCR clusters belonged to a single donor. General study results and limits: Chiefly within CM and EM were the contracting CD4+ clones; CD8+ ones were within EMRA. Prior to infection, memory already included some responding clones, suggesting cross-reactive memory joined.

On this clonotype: Its cognate antigen is unknown.

5'RACE primed at constant segments yielded TCR alpha and TCR beta cDNA libraries bearing sample barcodes and UMIs. MiXCR, applied by TCRdb to the 5' RACE reads, yields one record per CDR3 protein. This sample has 400,000 to 550,000 distinct CDR3 sequences; around a quarter occur once, and the top ten carry approximately 12%. The V and J ends lost 4 bases and 0 bases respectively, with 6 bases between them. Germline V gene data show CDR1 as GTSNPN and CDR2 as SVGIG (reference sequence). This CDR3 comprises 12 residues. The sequence derives from an adult woman who had mild COVID-19 (a few samples of this study predate the infection). Cell type and time point are not known. Source material: PBMCs or a T cell subset sorted from them (not recorded which). The genes are TRBV30 and TRBJ1-1; no firm D call. The DNA of the CDR3 is TGTGCCTGGACAGATATGAACACTGAAGCTTTCTTT. This codes for CAWTDMNTEAFF.